This note documents a single T cell receptor beta chain sequence. This clone's antigen is unknown. No base-level quality is on record; no much larger clone is a single base apart. Genomic DNA served as template for TCR beta VDJ combination and CDR3 sequence profiling. TCR repertoire sequencing was run on an Illumina HiSeq 2000. The study's processing was this. Repertoire assessment relied on Simpson's diversity index, CDR3 size and DJ length profiles, and TRBV/TRBJ rearrangement plots. The immunodominant clone was defined as the most abundant DNA sequence in deep sequencing data. CDR3 amino acid sequences were screened for sharing across subjects and were compared with published repertoires and the VDJdb database. Starting from the raw public reads, TCRdb applied fastp trimming at Q25, assembled clones with MiXCR and retained in-frame beta chains. Every distinct CDR3 protein forms one entry, paired with its most common genes and DNA. The V and J calls reflect TCRdb's pipeline rather than the authors' work. The sample table shows over 150,000 distinct CDR3 sequences, and nearly 65% are seen once. The ten top clones hold under 55% of the sample.

This sample was included in a study of CD8+CD57+ T cells in acquired aplastic anemia (dated by TCRdb to 2016 to 2019). About the study as a whole: On average, sorted CD4+ and CD8+ cells yielded 3.2 ug of extracted DNA, with a range of roughly 0.19 to 27.4 ug. CD8+CD57+ expansion was defined as a frequency above the mean frequency observed in healthy subjects.

Its CDR3 holds 17 amino acids, cysteine through phenylalanine. The read is trimmed to its CDR3 DNA, 51 bases read in frame from base 1. V was cut back by 1 base and J by 0 bases, leaving a gap of 12 bases between them. From a lookup of the germline V gene, CDR1 and CDR2 are SGHTA and FQGNSA. Expansion of CD8+CD57+ cells had been shown by flow cytometry in the patients chosen for sequencing. Every patient had a diagnosis of severe acquired aplastic anemia based on International Study of Aplastic Anemia and Agranulocytosis and Camitta criteria. No therapy had been received by the patients at the time of blood sampling. In this study, sorted CD4+ and CD8+ T cells from the blood of healthy subjects and of severe aplastic anemia patients had their TCR repertoires deep-sequenced. In the USA, patient enrollment took place under clinicaltrials.gov protocols 00001620, 01623167, 00001397, 00071045, 00081523 and 00961064. Ficoll-Paque density gradient centrifugation was used to isolate peripheral blood mononuclear cells. Before DNA extraction, CD4+ and CD8+ T cells were sorted by FACS or by magnetic beads.

The research as a whole found: Patients and healthy controls showed no significant difference in CD8+ Simpson's diversity (P=0.060). Although around 30 CD8+ CDR3 sequences were shared by patients and controls, these sequences appeared highly expressed in patients and within the immunodominant clones of patients.

The TCR sequence derives from a human donor with aplastic anemia. The chain is assembled from TRBV7-2 and TRBJ2-2; the D region possibly corresponds to TRBD1 (5 bases align). Specimen: sorted CD4+, CD8+, or CD8+CD57+ T cells (not recorded which) from PBMCs. The sequenced DNA: TGTGCCAGCAGCTTAGGAACAGGCCTTCCGAACACCGGGGAGCTGTTTTTT. Its protein is CASSLGTGLPNTGELFF. The variable domain in full, with residues beyond the CDR3 obtained from the reference TRBV7-2 and TRBJ2-2 genes, is GAGVSQSPSNKVTEKGKDVELRCDPISGHTALYWYRQSLGQGLEFLIYFQGNSAPDKSGLPSDRFSAERTGGSVSTLTIQRTQQEDSAVYLCASSLGTGLPNTGELFFGEGSRLTVL.